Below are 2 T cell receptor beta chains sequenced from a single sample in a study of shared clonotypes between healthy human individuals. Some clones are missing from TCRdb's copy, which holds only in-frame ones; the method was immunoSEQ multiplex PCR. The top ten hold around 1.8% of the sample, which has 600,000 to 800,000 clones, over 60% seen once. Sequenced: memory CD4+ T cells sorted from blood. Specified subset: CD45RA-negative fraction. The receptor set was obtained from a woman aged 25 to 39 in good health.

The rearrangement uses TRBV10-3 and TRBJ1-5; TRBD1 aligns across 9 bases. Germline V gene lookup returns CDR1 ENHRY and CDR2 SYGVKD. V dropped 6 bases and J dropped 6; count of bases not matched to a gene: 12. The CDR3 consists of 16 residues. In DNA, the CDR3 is TGTGCCATCAGAATTAGACAGGGGGGTCGTCCTCAGCCCCAGCATTTT. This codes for CAIRIRQGGRPQPQHF.

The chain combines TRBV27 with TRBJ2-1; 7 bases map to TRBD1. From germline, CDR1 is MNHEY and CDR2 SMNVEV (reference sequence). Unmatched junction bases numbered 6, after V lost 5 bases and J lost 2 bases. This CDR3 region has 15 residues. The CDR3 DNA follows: TGTGCCAGCAGTACAGGGGCTCCGGCCTACAATGAGCAGTTCTTC. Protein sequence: CASSTGAPAYNEQFF.